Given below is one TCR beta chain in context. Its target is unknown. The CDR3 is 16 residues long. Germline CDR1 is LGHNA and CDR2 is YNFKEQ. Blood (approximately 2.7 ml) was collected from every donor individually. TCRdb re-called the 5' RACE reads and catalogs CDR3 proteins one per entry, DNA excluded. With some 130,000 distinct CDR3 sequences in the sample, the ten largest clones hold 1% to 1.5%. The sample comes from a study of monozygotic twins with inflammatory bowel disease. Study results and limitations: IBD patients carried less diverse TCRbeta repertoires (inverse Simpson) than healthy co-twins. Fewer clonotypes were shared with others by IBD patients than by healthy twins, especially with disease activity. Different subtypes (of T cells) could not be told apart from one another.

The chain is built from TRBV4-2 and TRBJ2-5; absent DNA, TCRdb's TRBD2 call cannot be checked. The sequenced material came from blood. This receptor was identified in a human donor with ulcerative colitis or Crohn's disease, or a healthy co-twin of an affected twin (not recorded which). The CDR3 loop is CASSQVSVGLPETQYF.